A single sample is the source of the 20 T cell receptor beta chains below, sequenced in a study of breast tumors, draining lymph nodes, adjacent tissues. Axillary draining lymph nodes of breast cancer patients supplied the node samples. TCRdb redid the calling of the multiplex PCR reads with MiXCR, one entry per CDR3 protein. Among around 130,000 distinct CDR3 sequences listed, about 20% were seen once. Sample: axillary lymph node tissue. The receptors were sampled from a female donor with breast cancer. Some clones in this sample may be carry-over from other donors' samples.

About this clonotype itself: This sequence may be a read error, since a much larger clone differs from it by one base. CDR3 amino acids: CASSFFRASGTDTQYF. CDR3 in DNA: TGCGCCAGCAGCTTTTTTCGGGCCTCGGGCACAGATACGCAGTATTTT. The rearrangement joins TRBV5-1 to TRBJ2-3; unclear D gene. The CDR3 consists of 16 residues. CDR1 and CDR2 (germline): SGHRS, YFSETQ. V was cut by 2 bases and J by 1 base, with 14 bases left in between.

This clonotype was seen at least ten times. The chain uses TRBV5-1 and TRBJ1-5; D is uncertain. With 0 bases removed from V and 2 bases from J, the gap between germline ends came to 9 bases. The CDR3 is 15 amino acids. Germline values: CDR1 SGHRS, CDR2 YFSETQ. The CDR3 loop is CASSLAGFGNQPQHF. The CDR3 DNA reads TGCGCCAGCAGCTTGGCAGGTTTTGGCAATCAGCCCCAGCATTTT.

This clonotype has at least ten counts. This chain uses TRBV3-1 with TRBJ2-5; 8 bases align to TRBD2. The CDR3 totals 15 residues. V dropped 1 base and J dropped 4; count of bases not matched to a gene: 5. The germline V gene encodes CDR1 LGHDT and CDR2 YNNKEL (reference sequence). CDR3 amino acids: CASSQAGRALETQYF. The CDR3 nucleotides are TGTGCCAGCAGCCAAGCCGGGAGGGCTTTAGAGACCCAGTACTTC.

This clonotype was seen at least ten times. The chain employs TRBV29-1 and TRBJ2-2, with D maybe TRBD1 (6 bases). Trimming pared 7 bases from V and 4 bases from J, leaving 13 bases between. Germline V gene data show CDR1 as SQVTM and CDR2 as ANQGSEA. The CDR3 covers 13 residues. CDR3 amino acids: CSAWDTLTGELFF. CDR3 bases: TGCAGCGCCTGGGACACTCTCACCGGGGAGCTGTTTTTT.

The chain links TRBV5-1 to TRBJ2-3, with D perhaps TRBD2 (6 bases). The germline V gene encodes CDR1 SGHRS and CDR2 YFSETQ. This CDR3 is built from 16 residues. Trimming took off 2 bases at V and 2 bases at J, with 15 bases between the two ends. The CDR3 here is CASSLVAGPNTDTQYF. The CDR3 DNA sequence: TGCGCCAGCAGCTTAGTCGCGGGACCCAACACAGATACGCAGTATTTT.

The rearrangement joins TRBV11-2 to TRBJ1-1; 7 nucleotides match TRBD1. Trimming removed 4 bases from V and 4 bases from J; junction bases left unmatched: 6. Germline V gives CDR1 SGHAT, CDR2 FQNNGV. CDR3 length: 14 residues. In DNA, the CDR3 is TGTGCCAGCAGCTGGGGCAGGGGGGGCACTGAAGCTTTCTTT. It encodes CASSWGRGGTEAFF.

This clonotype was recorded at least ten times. As DNA, the CDR3 is TGTGCCAGCAGCTTTACCCGGATTTCACCCCTCCACTTT. Translated: CASSFTRISPLHF. The chain joins TRBV7-3 to TRBJ1-6, with D hard to call. The germline V and J ends were trimmed by 3 bases and 9 bases, with 9 bases remaining between them. CDR3 length: 13 amino acids. The germline CDR1 and CDR2 sequences are SGHTA and FQGTGA.

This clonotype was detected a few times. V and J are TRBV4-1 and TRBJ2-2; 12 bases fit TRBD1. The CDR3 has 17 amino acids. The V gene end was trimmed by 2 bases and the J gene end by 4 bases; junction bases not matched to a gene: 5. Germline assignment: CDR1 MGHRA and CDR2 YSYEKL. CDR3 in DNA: TGCGCCAGCAGCCAACGGGGACAGGGGGCGAGCACCGGGGAGCTGTTTTTT. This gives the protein CASSQRGQGASTGELFF.

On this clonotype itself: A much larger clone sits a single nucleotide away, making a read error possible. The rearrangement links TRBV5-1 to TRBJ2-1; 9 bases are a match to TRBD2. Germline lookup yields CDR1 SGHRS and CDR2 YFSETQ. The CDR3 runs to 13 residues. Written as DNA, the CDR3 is TGCGCCAGCAGCTGGCGGGAGGGCAATGGGCAGTTCTTC. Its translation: CASSWREGNGQFF.

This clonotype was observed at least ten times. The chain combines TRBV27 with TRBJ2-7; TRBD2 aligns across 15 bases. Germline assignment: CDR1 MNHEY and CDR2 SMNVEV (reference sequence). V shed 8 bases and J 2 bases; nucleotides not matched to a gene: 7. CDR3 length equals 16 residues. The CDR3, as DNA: TGTGCCAGCGGAGGGACTAGCGGGAGGAAAGCCTACGAGCAGTACTTC. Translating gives CASGGTSGRKAYEQYF.

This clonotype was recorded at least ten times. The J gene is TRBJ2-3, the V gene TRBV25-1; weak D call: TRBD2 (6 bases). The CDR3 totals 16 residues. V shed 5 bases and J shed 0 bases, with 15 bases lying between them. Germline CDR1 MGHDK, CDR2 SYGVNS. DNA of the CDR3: TGTGCCAGCAGTTCCCTAGCGTCCAGAAGCACAGATACGCAGTATTTT. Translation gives CASSSLASRSTDTQYF. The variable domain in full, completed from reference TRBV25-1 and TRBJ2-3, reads EADIYQTPRYLVIGTGKKITLECSQTMGHDKMYWYQQDPGMELHLIHYSYGVNSTEKGDLSSESTVSRIRTEHFPLTLESARPSHTSQYLCASSSLASRSTDTQYFGPGTRLTVL.

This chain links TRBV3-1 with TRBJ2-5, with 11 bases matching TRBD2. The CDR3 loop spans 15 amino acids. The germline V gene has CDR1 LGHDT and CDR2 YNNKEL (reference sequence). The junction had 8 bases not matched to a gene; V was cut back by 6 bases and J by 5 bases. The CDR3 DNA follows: TGTGCCAGCAGGGATAGCGGGAGGGCCAGCGAGACCCAGTACTTC. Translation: CASRDSGRASETQYF.

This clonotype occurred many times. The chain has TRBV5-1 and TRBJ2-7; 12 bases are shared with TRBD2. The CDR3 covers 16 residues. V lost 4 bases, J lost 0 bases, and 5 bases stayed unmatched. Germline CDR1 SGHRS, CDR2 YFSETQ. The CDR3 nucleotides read TGCGCCAGCAGCCCAGGACTAGCGGGAATCTCCTACGAGCAGTACTTC. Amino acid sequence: CASSPGLAGISYEQYF.

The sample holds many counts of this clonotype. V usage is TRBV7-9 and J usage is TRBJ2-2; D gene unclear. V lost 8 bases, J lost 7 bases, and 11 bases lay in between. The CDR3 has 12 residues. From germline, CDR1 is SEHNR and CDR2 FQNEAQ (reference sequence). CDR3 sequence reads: CASQRADGELFF. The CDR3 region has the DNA TGTGCCAGCCAAAGGGCAGACGGGGAGCTGTTTTTT.

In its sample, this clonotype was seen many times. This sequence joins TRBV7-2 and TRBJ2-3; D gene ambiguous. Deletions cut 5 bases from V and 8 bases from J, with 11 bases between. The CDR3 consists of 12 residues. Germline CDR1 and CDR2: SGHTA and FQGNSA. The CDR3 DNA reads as TGTGCCAGCAGCCCCAGGTTAGCTACGCAGTATTTT. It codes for CASSPRLATQYF.

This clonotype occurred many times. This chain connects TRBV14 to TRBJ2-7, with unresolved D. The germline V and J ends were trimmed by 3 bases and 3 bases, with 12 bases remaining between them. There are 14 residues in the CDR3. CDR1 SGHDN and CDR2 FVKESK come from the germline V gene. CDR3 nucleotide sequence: TGTGCCAGCAGCCATCTCCCCGGCAACTACGAGCAGTACTTC. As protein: CASSHLPGNYEQYF.

CDR3 loop: CASSQTGQNYGYTF. In nucleotides, the CDR3 is TGCGCCAGCAGCCAAACGGGACAGAACTATGGCTACACCTTC. V usage is TRBV4-1 and J usage is TRBJ1-2; 7 bases map to TRBD1. The CDR3 is 14 residues long. CDR1 MGHRA and CDR2 YSYEKL come from the germline V gene. The V and J ends lost 2 bases and 2 bases, in that order; junction bases with no gene match: 2.

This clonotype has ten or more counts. The CDR3 nucleotides read TGCAGTGCTAGAGACAGTTTAGCGGGAGGGGTAGATACGCAGTATTTT. This gives the protein CSARDSLAGGVDTQYF. This chain uses TRBV20-1 with TRBJ2-3; 11 bases are a match to TRBD2. The CDR3 is 16 amino acids. Germline CDR1 and CDR2: DFQATT and SNEGSKA (reference sequence). V was pared by 0 bases and J by 5 bases, with 7 bases of the junction left unmatched.

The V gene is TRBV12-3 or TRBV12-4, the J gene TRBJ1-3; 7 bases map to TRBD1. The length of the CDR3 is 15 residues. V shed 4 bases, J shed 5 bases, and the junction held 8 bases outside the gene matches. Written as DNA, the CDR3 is TGTGCCAGCAGTTCATCGACAGGGACAAGAAACACCATATATTTT. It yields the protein CASSSSTGTRNTIYF.

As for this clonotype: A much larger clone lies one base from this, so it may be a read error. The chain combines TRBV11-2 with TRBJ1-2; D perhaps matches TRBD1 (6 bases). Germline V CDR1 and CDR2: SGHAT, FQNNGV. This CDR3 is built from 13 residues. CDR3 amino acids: CASSSVGGYGYIF. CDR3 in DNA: TGTGCCAGCAGCTCCGTGGGGGGCTATGGCTACATCTTC. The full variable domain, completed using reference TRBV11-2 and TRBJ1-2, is EAGVAQSPRYKIIEKRQSVAFWCNPISGHATLYWYQQILGQGPKLLIQFQNNGVVDDSQLPKDRFSAERLKGVDSTLKIQPAKLEDSAVYLCASSSVGGYGYIFGSGTRLTVV.